The T cell receptor (beta chain) under discussion was sequenced for a study of control samples from healthy donors and cancer patients. The CDR3 contains 16 residues. Germline V lookup: CDR1 MNHEY, CDR2 SVGAGI. TCRdb's copy holds only in-frame clones and misses some; the assay was immunoSEQ multiplex PCR. Among about 110,000 clones listed, 70% to 85% were seen once. Turning to this clone: One end of the junction is discordant with germline, which a read error may explain.

The sample consisted of blood. J is TRBJ1-3 and V is TRBV6-5; perhaps TRBD1 as D (6 bases). The clonotype was recovered from a man aged 18-30 years in good health. CDR3 coding DNA: TGTGCCAGCAGCTACTCCTCCACAGGGACTGGAAACACCATATATTTT. Its translation is CASSYSSTGTGNTIYF.